This is a list of T cell receptor beta chains from one sample in a study of cytomegalovirus exposure and HLA in healthy donors. The data were produced by immunoSEQ multiplex PCR, yet TCRdb's version contains in-frame clones alone and is incomplete. The profile shows roughly 110,000 clones, around three quarters of them singletons. What was sequenced was PBMCs. The receptor set was obtained from a man under 40 in good health and CMV-seropositive. CDR3s include the opening cysteine and the closing phenylalanine or tryptophan. The D gene is left open where the match is weak. Size values are once, few and many counts, or a class for expanded clones, and some rows have none.

>TRBV6-1|TRBD1|.|TRBJ2-1
TGTGCCAGCAGTGAAAAGACAGGGGGTACGCTTTTCTCCTCCTACAATGAGCAGTTCTTC
CASSEKTGGTLFSSYNEQFF
>TRBV27|.|few|TRBJ1-2
TGTGCCAGCAGTTTATCCCCAGGGGTCTATGGCTACACCTTC
CASSLSPGVYGYTF
>TRBV5-1|TRBD1|.|TRBJ1-4
TGCGCCAGCAGCAAAAGACAGGGGCGCAATGAAAAACTGTTTTTT
CASSKRQGRNEKLFF
>TRBV7-4|.|.|TRBJ1-3
TGTGCCAGCAGCTTGGGCAAGCCCGAAACCACCATATATTTT
CASSLGKPETTIYF
>TRBV4-1|TRBD1|.|TRBJ1-1
TGCGCCAGCAGCCAAAACGCCTTAACAGGGGCGGACACTGAAGCTTTCTTT
CASSQNALTGADTEAFF
>TRBV5-1|TRBD2|.|TRBJ2-1
TGCGCCAGCAGCTTACGGGGGGGGTCCTACAATGAGCAGTTCTTC
CASSLRGGSYNEQFF
>TRBV2|TRBD2|.|TRBJ2-1
TGTGCCGGGGTTACTAGCGGGGGCATCAATGAGCAGTTCTTC
CAGVTSGGINEQFF
>TRBV10-3|.|.|TRBJ1-3
TGTGCCTCCGCAGGGCCTGGGGGAAACACCATATATTTT
CASAGPGGNTIYF
>TRBV6-5|.|few|TRBJ1-3
TGTGCCAGCAGTTTGTCCAGGGTCGAAGGAAACACCATATATTTT
CASSLSRVEGNTIYF
>TRBV11-2|TRBD1|.|TRBJ1-2
TGTGCCAGCAGCTTAGGAACAGGGGAACGGTATGGCTACACCTTC
CASSLGTGERYGYTF
>TRBV30|TRBD1|few|TRBJ2-7
TGTGCCTGGACAGGGGGCGGACGAGAGCAGTACTTC
CAWTGGGREQYF
>TRBV29-1|.|.|TRBJ2-5
TGCAGCGTGCGGCATCGGCTAGCGACCAGCGAGACCCAGTACTTC
CSVRHRLATSETQYF
>TRBV30|.|.|TRBJ1-5
TGTGCCTGGAGTATGCTAGCACAGGGAGACCAGCCCCAGCATTTT
CAWSMLAQGDQPQHF
>TRBV7-7|.|.|TRBJ1-2
TGTGCCAGCAGCTTAACAGGGTATGGCTACACCTTC
CASSLTGYGYTF
>TRBV5-6|TRBD2|few|TRBJ2-5
TGTGCCAGCAGGACTAGCGGGGGTCGCGAGACCCAGTACTTC
CASRTSGGRETQYF
>TRBV18|TRBD1|.|TRBJ2-7
TGTGCCAGCTCACCGTACCGGGACAGGGGGCGATACGAGCAGTACTTC
CASSPYRDRGRYEQYF
>TRBV9|TRBD2|once|TRBJ2-1
TGTGCCAGCAGCGCAGCCGGGGGGGCCTACAATGAGCAGTTCTTC
CASSAAGGAYNEQFF
>TRBV5-1|TRBD2|.|TRBJ2-1
TGCGCCAGCAGCATATCTAGCGGGGGGTTCTACAATGAGCAGTTCTTC
CASSISSGGFYNEQFF
>TRBV6-1|.|.|TRBJ2-7
TGTGCCAGCAGTGACACGCCCGAGCAGTACTTC
CASSDTPEQYF
>TRBV5-5|.|few|TRBJ2-5
TGTGCCAGCAGCTTGTACGGAGAAGAGACCCAGTACTTC
CASSLYGEETQYF
>TRBV28|.|.|TRBJ2-7
TGTGCCAGCAGCCTCCCAGTAGCCCGCGAGCAGTACTTC
CASSLPVAREQYF
>TRBV7-9|TRBD2|.|TRBJ2-1
TGTGCCAGCAGCCCGACTAGCTCTAATGAGCAGTTCTTC
CASSPTSSNEQFF
>TRBV6-5|TRBD1|.|TRBJ2-7
TGTGCCAGCAGTACCCCGGGACAGGGAACCTACGAGCAGTACTTC
CASSTPGQGTYEQYF
>TRBV4-2|.|.|TRBJ2-5
TGTGCCAGCAGCCAAGCAGCCCGCGGGCGGAAGACCCAGTACTTC
CASSQAARGRKTQYF
>TRBV6-5|TRBD1|few|TRBJ1-3
TGTGCCAGCAGTCCCGACAGGGGGCGAGGAAACACCATATATTTT
CASSPDRGRGNTIYF
>TRBV28|TRBD2|.|TRBJ2-3
TGTGCCAGCAGTTTACTAGCGGGGACCCCCACAGATACGCAGTATTTT
CASSLLAGTPTDTQYF
>TRBV6-1|.|.|TRBJ1-4
TGTGCCAGCAGAAATTTTGGGCCAGAACTGTTTTTT
CASRNFGPELFF
>TRBV20-1|.|.|TRBJ2-7
TGCAGCGGCCGGACTTCCTACGAGCAGTACTTC
CSGRTSYEQYF
>TRBV5-1|.|.|TRBJ2-5
TGCGCCAGCAGCTTGGAGGTGGGAGTAAGAGAGACCCAGTACTTC
CASSLEVGVRETQYF
>TRBV11-2|.|.|TRBJ1-5
TGTGCCAGCAGCTTGGACACAGGGAGCAATCAGCCCCAGCATTTT
CASSLDTGSNQPQHF
>TRBV7-2|TRBD2|.|TRBJ2-1
TGTGCCAGCAGCTCAGGGACTAGCGGGGGGGCGCAGTTCTTC
CASSSGTSGGAQFF
>TRBV6-6|.|few|TRBJ1-1
TGTGCCAGCAGTTACAGGAGTCTGAACACTGAAGCTTTCTTT
CASSYRSLNTEAFF
>TRBV7-2|.|.|TRBJ2-5
TGTGCCAGCAGCTTAGACAGGGAGACCCAGTACTTC
CASSLDRETQYF
>TRBV7-9|.|.|TRBJ2-7
TGTGCCAGCAGGAAAGACAGCTACGAGCAGTACTTC
CASRKDSYEQYF